Presented here are 10 T cell receptor beta chains from one specimen sequenced in a study of cytomegalovirus exposure and HLA in healthy donors. PCR used 60 Vbeta primers and 13 Jbeta primers. Sequencing was performed with immunoSEQ multiplex PCR; in TCRdb, only in-frame clones are kept and a portion is missing. This sample has almost 80,000 clones, with under 70% found just once. Sequenced: PBMCs. These receptors originate from a woman between 45 and 65 years old in good health and CMV-seropositive.

This clone was observed a few times. The chain recombines TRBV30 with TRBJ1-1; a possible D gene is TRBD1 (6 bases). The V gene's germline CDR1 is GTSNPN and CDR2 SVGIG (reference sequence). The CDR3 consists of 11 residues. V was trimmed by 2 bases and J by 6 bases, leaving 7 bases between them. This CDR3 is CAWSWTAEAFF. In DNA, the CDR3 is TGTGCCTGGAGTTGGACAGCTGAAGCTTTCTTT.

As regards this clone: Other nucleotide sequences in the sample specify the same CDR3. The rearrangement joins TRBV15 to TRBJ2-5; 9 bases agree with TRBD1. This CDR3 contains 15 residues. The germline CDR1 and CDR2 sequences are LNHNV and YYDKDF (reference sequence). J lost 2 bases, V lost 1 base, and 2 bases had no gene match. The CDR3 region is CATSRGQGDQETQYF. In nucleotides, the CDR3 is TGTGCCACCAGCAGAGGACAGGGGGATCAAGAGACCCAGTACTTC. Full variable domain (rest looked up from reference TRBV15 and TRBJ2-5): DAMVIQNPRYQVTQFGKPVTLSCSQTLNHNVMYWYQQKSSQAPKLLFHYYDKDFNNEADTPDNFQSRRPNTSFCFLDIRSPGLGDTAMYLCATSRGQGDQETQYFGPGTRLLVL.

This clone was observed a few times. The CDR3 nucleotides read TGTGCCAGCAGCGTAAAGGGAGGAACCTACAATGAGCAGTTCTTC. Its translation: CASSVKGGTYNEQFF. V usage is TRBV9 and J usage is TRBJ2-1; D is possibly TRBD2 (6 bases). V shed 1 base and J shed 2 bases, with 10 bases lying between them. The CDR3 extends over 15 amino acids. CDR1 is SGDLS, CDR2 YYNGEE, per germline.

The chain recombines TRBV6-5 with TRBJ2-5, with 7 bases matching TRBD1. The CDR3 totals 15 residues. The germline V gene encodes CDR1 MNHEY and CDR2 SVGAGI. V gave up 4 bases and J gave up 3 bases; unmatched junction bases: 8. The CDR3 protein is CASSFFPTGKETQYF. CDR3 nucleotides: TGTGCCAGCAGTTTCTTCCCGACAGGGAAAGAGACCCAGTACTTC.

The chain joins TRBV7-2 to TRBJ2-7; 11 bases are a match to TRBD2. The CDR3 covers 15 residues. V shed 3 bases and J 3 bases; nucleotides not matched to a gene: 4. Germline CDR1 reads SGHTA; CDR2 reads FQGNSA. DNA of the CDR3: TGTGCCAGCAGCTTCCTAGCGGGGGGCAACTACGAGCAGTACTTC. This codes for CASSFLAGGNYEQYF.

The V call is TRBV9, the J call TRBJ1-3; 8 nucleotides align to TRBD1. This CDR3 is 15 amino acids long. With V trimmed by 7 bases and J by 0 bases, 6 bases remained unmatched. The germline gives CDR1 SGDLS, CDR2 YYNGEE. This chain's CDR3 is CASGQGPLSGNTIYF. In DNA form, the CDR3 reads TGTGCCAGCGGACAGGGCCCTCTCTCTGGAAACACCATATATTTT.

The chain links TRBV11-2 to TRBJ2-7; D may be TRBD2 (5 bases). CDR1 is SGHAT and CDR2 is FQNNGV in the germline V gene. The CDR3 has 13 residues. V was shortened by 5 bases and J by 0 bases, with 8 bases between the two germline ends. CDR3 sequence reads: CASSTTSSYEQYF. CDR3 nucleotides: TGTGCCAGCAGCACCACTAGCTCCTACGAGCAGTACTTC.

The chain couples TRBV9 to TRBJ2-3; 11 nucleotides agree with TRBD2. V lost 3 bases to trimming and J lost 5 bases; unmatched junction nucleotides: 5. CDR1 and CDR2 from the germline V gene are SGDLS and YYNGEE. This CDR3 spans 15 amino acids. The CDR3 spells CASSASGGMLDTQYF. In DNA, the CDR3 is TGTGCCAGCAGCGCTAGCGGGGGGATGTTAGATACGCAGTATTTT.

The chain combines TRBV19 with TRBJ2-3; D unresolved. Germline lookup yields CDR1 LNHDA and CDR2 SQIVND (reference sequence). The length of the CDR3 is 13 residues. V gave up 3 bases and J gave up 6 bases, with 10 bases separating them. The CDR3 region is CASSINSRDTQYF. As DNA, the CDR3 is TGTGCCAGTAGTATTAACTCTCGGGATACGCAGTATTTT.

The chain employs TRBV10-2 and TRBJ2-2; 7 nucleotides match TRBD2. CDR1 is WSHSY, CDR2 SAAADI, per germline. V was pared by 8 bases and J by 3 bases, with 6 bases of the junction left unmatched. CDR3 size: 14 residues. The CDR3 DNA reads as TGCGCCAGCGGGCTAGCGGTTTACACCGGGGAGCTGTTTTTT. Protein: CASGLAVYTGELFF.